The TCR beta chain described here comes from a study of spatial heterogeneity in lung cancer. Overall study findings and caveats: The number of expanded tumor alpha and beta chains correlated with mutation number.

One entry per CDR3 protein, called by TCRdb with MiXCR from the 5' RACE reads. The table lists approximately 8,000 distinct CDR3 sequences, about 7.7% of them singletons, with more than 4% in the top ten. By proportion, this clonotype is medium-sized (0.01 to 0.1%). The antigen is not known. This beta chain is an off-target read within a library intended for alpha chains, so its frequency means little. This sample's time point: sample taken at primary tumor resection. CDR1 is DFQATT and CDR2 is SNEGSKA in the germline V gene (reference sequence). The CDR3 spans 12 residues. Sequencing used lung tumor tissue, obtained at surgery. The V gene is TRBV20-1, the J gene TRBJ1-1, with D hard to call. This receptor was obtained from a male donor with early-stage non-small cell lung cancer. The CDR3, as DNA: TGCAGGGGCTTAAGTGGGGACACTGAAGCTTTCTTT. Translating gives CRGLSGDTEAFF.